Listed below are T cell receptor beta chains from one sample, sequenced in a study of identical twins. TCRdb re-called the 5' RACE reads with MiXCR, one entry per CDR3 protein. The table has approximately 500,000 distinct CDR3 sequences, 24% seen once; the top ten hold 2.5% to 3.5%. The same data also contributed to another study, on T cells expressing NK-cell markers.

Sequencing was done on a sample of CD4+ T cells sorted from blood. The receptors stem from a woman between 18 and 30 years old in good health. Both conserved end residues are part of each CDR3. The D gene is left open where the match is weak. For some rows the clone size is stated as once, few or many, or as a class when expanded; others skip it.

>TRBV5-1|few|-|TRBJ2-5
CASSTTEQETQYF
TGCGCCAGCAGCACGACAGAGCAAGAGACCCAGTACTTC
>TRBV6-5|few|-|TRBJ2-1
CASSYSGHSYNEQFF
TGTGCCAGCAGTTACTCTGGACACTCCTACAATGAGCAGTTCTTC
>TRBV20-1|-|TRBD1|TRBJ2-1
CSVGQGPRFF
TGCAGTGTCGGACAGGGCCCTCGGTTCTTC
>TRBV7-2|-|-|TRBJ1-5
CASSFQGLPQPQHF
TGTGCCAGCAGCTTCCAGGGTCTCCCTCAGCCCCAGCATTTT
>TRBV4-1|-|TRBD1|TRBJ2-7
CASSQGGTGVYEQYF
TGCGCCAGCAGCCAAGGAGGGACAGGGGTTTACGAGCAGTACTTC
>TRBV7-9|few|TRBD2|TRBJ2-1
CASSLLAGRSYNEQFF
TGTGCCAGCAGCTTACTAGCGGGGCGCTCCTACAATGAGCAGTTCTTC
>TRBV9|-|-|TRBJ2-1
CASSVSGTNEQFF
TGTGCCAGCAGCGTATCGGGTACCAATGAGCAGTTCTTC
>TRBV20-1|once|TRBD1|TRBJ2-7
CSAAGTGLSYEQYF
TGCAGTGCGGCCGGGACAGGGCTATCCTACGAGCAGTACTTC
>TRBV7-3|few|-|TRBJ2-2
CASSLNRAHTGELFF
TGTGCCAGCAGCTTAAACAGGGCTCACACCGGGGAGCTGTTTTTT
>TRBV7-9|-|TRBD1|TRBJ1-2
CASSLRGTGGEGYTF
TGTGCCAGCAGCTTACGGGGGACAGGAGGAGAGGGCTACACCTTC
>TRBV20-1|-|TRBD2|TRBJ2-5
CSARDGTSGETQYF
TGCAGTGCTAGAGATGGGACTAGTGGAGAGACCCAGTACTTC
>TRBV20-1|-|-|TRBJ1-1
CSAPIIGGAGGTEAFF
TGCAGTGCCCCCATAATAGGGGGGGCGGGAGGCACTGAAGCTTTCTTT
>TRBV9|many|-|TRBJ2-1
CASSVGVENEQFF
TGTGCCAGCAGCGTAGGGGTTGAGAATGAGCAGTTCTTC
>TRBV6-2/TRBV6-3|few|-|TRBJ2-1
CASVGDSYNEQFF
TGTGCCAGCGTGGGGGACTCCTACAATGAGCAGTTCTTC
>TRBV9|-|TRBD2|TRBJ2-7
CASSVAGGSSYEQYF
TGTGCCAGCAGCGTAGCGGGGGGGAGCTCCTACGAGCAGTACTTC
>TRBV10-3|-|-|TRBJ1-1
CAIRPPWGEAFF
TGTGCCATCAGGCCACCCTGGGGCGAAGCTTTCTTT
>TRBV5-1|few|-|TRBJ2-1
CASSGQSSYNEQFF
TGCGCCAGCAGTGGCCAGAGCTCCTACAATGAGCAGTTCTTC
>TRBV4-3|-|-|TRBJ1-1
CASSTWTNTEAFF
TGCGCCAGCAGCACCTGGACGAACACTGAAGCTTTCTTT
>TRBV11-2|-|-|TRBJ2-7
CASSLSPRGQYEQYF
TGTGCCAGCAGCTTAAGCCCGCGCGGTCAGTACGAGCAGTACTTC
>TRBV5-1|few|-|TRBJ2-2
CASSSPRIGTGELFF
TGCGCCAGCAGTTCCCCACGTATAGGCACCGGGGAGCTGTTTTTT
>TRBV4-2|-|-|TRBJ2-7
CASSQVPGTYEQYF
TGTGCCAGCAGCCAAGTGCCGGGGACCTACGAGCAGTACTTC
>TRBV5-6|few|TRBD1|TRBJ1-1
CASSLRQGLGNTEAFF
TGTGCCAGCAGCTTGAGACAGGGGTTGGGGAACACTGAAGCTTTCTTT
>TRBV20-1|few|TRBD1|TRBJ2-7
CSAPGTGGTEQYF
TGCAGTGCTCCCGGGACAGGGGGCACCGAGCAGTACTTC
>TRBV12-3/TRBV12-4|-|TRBD1|TRBJ2-1
CASSRGDRGIIRNEQFF
TGTGCCAGCAGCCGTGGCGACAGGGGAATAATTCGGAATGAGCAGTTCTTC
>TRBV6-5|few|-|TRBJ2-7
CASSYSFASYEQYF
TGTGCCAGCAGTTATAGCTTCGCCTCCTACGAGCAGTACTTC
>TRBV4-3|few|-|TRBJ2-4
CASSQALSQSTKNIQYF
TGCGCCAGCAGCCAAGCCCTCTCACAGTCGACCAAAAACATTCAGTACTTC
>TRBV28|few|-|TRBJ1-1
CAIGRVNTEAFF
TGTGCCATCGGTCGGGTGAACACTGAAGCTTTCTTT
>TRBV7-2|-|-|TRBJ2-7
CASTPLSGRTYEQYF
TGTGCCAGCACCCCCCTAAGCGGACGGACCTACGAGCAGTACTTC
>TRBV5-1|few|-|TRBJ1-1
CASSLGQEVNEAFF
TGCGCCAGCAGCTTGGGACAAGAAGTAAATGAAGCTTTCTTT
>TRBV5-1|many|-|TRBJ2-5
CASSHDRQETQYF
TGCGCCAGCAGCCATGATAGACAAGAGACCCAGTACTTC
>TRBV9|-|-|TRBJ2-1
CASSVDPRRRESDEQFF
TGTGCCAGCAGCGTGGACCCTAGGAGGCGAGAGAGCGATGAGCAGTTCTTC
>TRBV3-1|-|-|TRBJ2-1
CASSLSGRLQFF
TGTGCCAGCAGCCTCAGCGGACGTTTGCAGTTCTTC
>TRBV12-3/TRBV12-4|few|TRBD2|TRBJ2-1
CASSLALGAASGGLPYNEQFF
TGTGCCAGCAGTTTAGCGCTAGGAGCGGCTAGCGGGGGCCTCCCGTACAATGAGCAGTTCTTC
>TRBV6-5|few|TRBD1|TRBJ2-7
CASSSRGPGEQYF
TGTGCCAGCAGTTCCAGGGGGCCTGGCGAGCAGTACTTC
>TRBV12-3/TRBV12-4|-|TRBD1|TRBJ2-1
CASRGTGGFYNEQFF
TGTGCCAGCAGGGGGACAGGGGGCTTCTACAATGAGCAGTTCTTC
>TRBV11-3|few|-|TRBJ1-2
CASSVWVYDGYTF
TGTGCCAGCAGCGTTTGGGTATATGACGGCTACACCTTC
>TRBV29-1|-|-|TRBJ2-4
CSALPPQGMRETKNIQYF
TGCAGCGCGCTTCCCCCCCAGGGGATGAGGGAAACCAAAAACATTCAGTACTTC
>TRBV5-1|few|-|TRBJ2-5
CASSLRGEYQETQYF
TGCGCCAGCAGCTTGCGGGGCGAGTACCAAGAGACCCAGTACTTC
>TRBV5-1|many|-|TRBJ1-2
CASSRLDSNYGYTF
TGCGCCAGCAGCCGCCTGGATTCTAACTATGGCTACACCTTC
>TRBV12-3/TRBV12-4|few|TRBD1|TRBJ2-1
CAIYTTGSYNEQFF
TGTGCCATCTACACGACAGGGTCCTACAATGAGCAGTTCTTC
>TRBV19|-|-|TRBJ2-3
CASIDQDGPSTDTQYF
TGTGCCAGTATCGATCAGGACGGACCTAGCACAGATACGCAGTATTTT
>TRBV2|many|-|TRBJ2-1
CASSDPGGVNEQFF
TGTGCCAGCAGTGACCCCGGGGGTGTAAATGAGCAGTTCTTC
>TRBV20-1|-|-|TRBJ2-1
CSAIGGAVYNEQFF
TGCAGTGCTATCGGCGGAGCGGTCTACAATGAGCAGTTCTTC
>TRBV4-3|few|-|TRBJ1-2
CASSQVRLDYGYTF
TGCGCCAGCAGCCAAGTCCGTCTAGACTATGGCTACACCTTC
>TRBV20-1|-|TRBD2|TRBJ2-1
CSARTSGRDEQFF
TGCAGTGCCCGGACTAGCGGGAGGGATGAGCAGTTCTTC
>TRBV6-5|-|-|TRBJ1-1
CASSYVDRLEAFF
TGTGCCAGCAGTTACGTGGACAGACTTGAAGCTTTCTTT
>TRBV7-6|-|TRBD2|TRBJ2-7
CASSLSTGTGGYYEQYF
TGTGCCAGCAGCTTATCGACTGGGACGGGAGGATACTACGAGCAGTACTTC
>TRBV12-5|few|-|TRBJ1-1
CASGLVPPGTEAFF
TGTGCTAGTGGTTTGGTACCCCCAGGCACTGAAGCTTTCTTT
>TRBV20-1|few|-|TRBJ2-7
CSAYDSREGEQYF
TGCAGTGCTTATGACTCCCGCGAAGGAGAGCAGTACTTC
>TRBV3-1|few|TRBD1|TRBJ1-1
CASSLGQGKAEAFF
TGTGCCAGCAGCCTGGGACAGGGTAAGGCTGAAGCTTTCTTT
>TRBV5-1|many|-|TRBJ1-1
CASSIFGTANTEAFF
TGCGCCAGCAGCATTTTCGGGACGGCGAACACTGAAGCTTTCTTT
>TRBV6-2/TRBV6-3|-|-|TRBJ1-1
CASASYSENTEAFF
TGTGCCAGCGCTAGCTATTCGGAAAACACTGAAGCTTTCTTT
>TRBV12-3/TRBV12-4|many|-|TRBJ2-5
CASKREETQYF
TGTGCCAGCAAAAGGGAGGAGACCCAGTACTTC
>TRBV29-1|-|-|TRBJ2-7
CSVVDRSSYEQYF
TGCAGCGTTGTGGACCGTAGCTCCTACGAGCAGTACTTC
>TRBV30|-|-|TRBJ1-5
CAWSRYSNQPQHF
TGTGCCTGGTCCCGATATAGCAATCAGCCCCAGCATTTT
>TRBV20-1|few|TRBD2|TRBJ2-5
CSARATSGMGETQYF
TGCAGTGCTAGAGCGACTAGCGGGATGGGCGAGACCCAGTACTTC
>TRBV20-1|-|-|TRBJ2-1
CSAGVNRASYNEQFF
TGCAGTGCTGGGGTAAACAGGGCTTCCTACAATGAGCAGTTCTTC
>TRBV9|few|TRBD2|TRBJ2-1
CASSVSSGRPQQFF
TGTGCCAGCAGCGTCTCTAGCGGGAGGCCCCAGCAGTTCTTC
>TRBV9|-|TRBD1|TRBJ1-2
CASSVVGTANYGYTF
TGTGCCAGCAGCGTAGTGGGGACAGCTAACTATGGCTACACCTTC